This T cell receptor (beta chain) was recovered during a study of human versus mouse CDR3 diversity and MHC coevolution. Looking at the study overall: Between about 0.6 x 10^7 and 1.6 x 10^7 valid reads came from each sample. Findings and limits, study-wide: Most of the three human donors had the lowest clonal inequality. Mice had fewer CDR3 deletions and insertions than humans on average.

Clones were read by immunoSEQ multiplex PCR, and TCRdb kept only the in-frame ones, dropping some. The sample contains some 60,000 clones, over 90% of which appear only once. The CDR3 totals 17 residues. Germline values: CDR1 SGHNT, CDR2 YENEEA. J gave up 4 bases and V 0 bases, and 8 bases lay outside the gene matches. Naive CD4 T cells, CD45RO-negative and CD62L-positive, were flow-sorted from PBMCs. This clone is a singleton in its sample. Its specificity is unknown. The source material was naive CD4+ T cells from blood. Subset indicated: CD45RO-negative CD62L-positive naive CD4 T cells. The origin of this receptor is a person in their sixties or seventies in good health. V is TRBV11-3 and J is TRBJ2-2, with TRBD2 matching 7 bases. The CDR3 DNA reads as TGTGCCAGCAGCTTAGATGGTAGCGGGTCTGTCACCGGGGAGCTGTTTTTT. Its protein is CASSLDGSGSVTGELFF.